This T cell receptor (beta chain) derives from a study of blood T cells in healthy people across ages. CDR3 length equals 14 residues. The V end lost 6 bases, the J end lost 1 base, and 10 bases lay between the germline ends. Together with a sample-barcoded 5' primer, a J-beta primer mix was included in a second PCR lasting roughly 6 to 12 cycles. Each cDNA molecule carried a tag from a template-switch adaptor that contained 12 random nucleotides. TCRdb processed the 5' RACE reads anew with MiXCR; each CDR3 protein has one entry. Of hundreds of thousands of distinct CDR3 sequences in the sample, under 80% were seen once.

This chain connects TRBV12-3 or TRBV12-4 to TRBJ1-5, with D possibly matching TRBD1 (5 bases). The specimen was blood. The source is a man aged 30 to 39 in good health. CDR3 in amino acids: CASRLRDSNQPQHF. CDR3 in DNA: TGTGCCAGCAGACTTAGGGACAGCAATCAGCCCCAGCATTTT.